This TCR beta chain was obtained from a study of T cell repertoires in aging, cancer and after chemotherapy. General study results and limits: Median generation probability rose over the chemotherapy interval in each cancer cohort, suggesting rebound thymic output. The repertoire data cannot show anything about immunological memory following chemotherapy.

A mixed TRB-A/B primer pool amplified rearranged TRB by multiplex touch-down PCR. TCRdb reprocessed the multiplex PCR reads via MiXCR and lists one record per CDR3 protein. The data hold several thousand distinct CDR3 sequences, with approximately 52% observed a single time. This clonotype was seen a few times. Its specificity is unknown. The template was genomic DNA from peripheral blood, not RNA. The sequence derives from a human donor with a solid tumor. Sequencing was carried out using blood.

CDR3 sequence (DNA): TGCAGCGGCCGACAGGGTGCTGGGGGCACAGATACGCAGTATTTT. Translating gives CSGRQGAGGTDTQYF. The chain is built from TRBV29-1 and TRBJ2-3, with 7 bases matching TRBD1. Germline V CDR1 and CDR2: SQVTM, ANQGSEA. Trimming removed 7 bases from V and 1 base from J; junction bases left unmatched: 11. The CDR3 runs 15 residues.